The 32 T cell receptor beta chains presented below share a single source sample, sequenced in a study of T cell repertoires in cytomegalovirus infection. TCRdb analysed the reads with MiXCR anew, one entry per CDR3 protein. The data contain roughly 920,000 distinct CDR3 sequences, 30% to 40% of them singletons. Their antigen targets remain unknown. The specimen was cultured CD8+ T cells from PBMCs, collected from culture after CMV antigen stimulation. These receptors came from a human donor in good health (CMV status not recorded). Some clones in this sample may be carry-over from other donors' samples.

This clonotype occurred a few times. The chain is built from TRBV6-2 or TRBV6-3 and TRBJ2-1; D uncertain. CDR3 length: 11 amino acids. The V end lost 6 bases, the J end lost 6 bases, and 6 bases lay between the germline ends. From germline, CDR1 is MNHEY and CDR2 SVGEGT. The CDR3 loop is CASRTLNEQFF. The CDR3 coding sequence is TGTGCCAGCAGGACCCTCAATGAGCAGTTCTTC.

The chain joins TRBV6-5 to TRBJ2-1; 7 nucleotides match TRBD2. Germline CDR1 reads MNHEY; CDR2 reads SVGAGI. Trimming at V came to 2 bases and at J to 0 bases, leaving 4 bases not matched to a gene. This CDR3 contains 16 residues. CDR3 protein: CASSYVPSGSYNEQFF. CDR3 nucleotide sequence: TGTGCCAGCAGTTACGTGCCTAGCGGCTCCTACAATGAGCAGTTCTTC.

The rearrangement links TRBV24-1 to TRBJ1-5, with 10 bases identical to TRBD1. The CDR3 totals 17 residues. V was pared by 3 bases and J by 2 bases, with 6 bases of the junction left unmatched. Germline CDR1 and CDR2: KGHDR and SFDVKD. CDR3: CATSDGQGGGRNQPQHF. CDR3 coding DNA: TGTGCCACCAGTGATGGACAGGGGGGAGGCCGCAATCAGCCCCAGCATTTT.

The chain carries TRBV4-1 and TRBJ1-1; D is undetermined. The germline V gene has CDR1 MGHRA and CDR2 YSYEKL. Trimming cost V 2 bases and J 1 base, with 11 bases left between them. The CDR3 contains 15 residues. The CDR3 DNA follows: TGCGCCAGCAGCCAATCGCAGGACTGGAACACTGAAGCTTTCTTT. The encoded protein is CASSQSQDWNTEAFF.

CDR3 in DNA: TGTGCCAGCAGCTCACCCCCCGGGACGAACAATGAGCAGTTCTTC. Translating gives CASSSPPGTNNEQFF. The J gene is TRBJ2-1, the V gene TRBV7-6; D may match TRBD1 or TRBD2 (5 bases each). The CDR3 runs 15 residues. The V and J ends lost 4 bases and 5 bases respectively, with 15 bases between them. Germline loops: CDR1 SGHVS, CDR2 FNYEAQ.

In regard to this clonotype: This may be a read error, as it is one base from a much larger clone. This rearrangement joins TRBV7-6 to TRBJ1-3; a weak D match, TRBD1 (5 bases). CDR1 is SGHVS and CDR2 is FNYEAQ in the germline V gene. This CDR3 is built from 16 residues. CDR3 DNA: TGTGCCAGCAGCCATACCGGACAACGCCCTGGAGACACCATATATTTT. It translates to CASSHTGQRPGDTIYF.

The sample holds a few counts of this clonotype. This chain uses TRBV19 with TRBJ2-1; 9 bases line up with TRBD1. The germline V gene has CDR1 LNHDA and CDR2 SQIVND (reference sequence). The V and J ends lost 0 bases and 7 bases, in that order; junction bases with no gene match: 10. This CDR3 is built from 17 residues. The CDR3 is CASSIEWEQGAWNEQFF. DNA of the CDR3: TGTGCCAGTAGTATAGAGTGGGAACAGGGGGCATGGAATGAGCAGTTCTTC.

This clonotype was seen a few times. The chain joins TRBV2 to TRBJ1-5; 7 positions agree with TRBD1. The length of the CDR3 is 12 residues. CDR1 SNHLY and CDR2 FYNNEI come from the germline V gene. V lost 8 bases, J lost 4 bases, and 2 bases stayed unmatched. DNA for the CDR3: TGTGCCAGCTGGGACAGAAATCAGCCCCAGCATTTT. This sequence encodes CASWDRNQPQHF.

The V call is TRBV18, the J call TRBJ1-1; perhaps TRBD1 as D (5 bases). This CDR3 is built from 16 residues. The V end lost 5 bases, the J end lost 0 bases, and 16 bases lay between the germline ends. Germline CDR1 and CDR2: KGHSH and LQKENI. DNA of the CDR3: TGTGCCAGCTCAACTTTTCACTGGGACGTGAACACTGAAGCTTTCTTT. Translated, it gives CASSTFHWDVNTEAFF.

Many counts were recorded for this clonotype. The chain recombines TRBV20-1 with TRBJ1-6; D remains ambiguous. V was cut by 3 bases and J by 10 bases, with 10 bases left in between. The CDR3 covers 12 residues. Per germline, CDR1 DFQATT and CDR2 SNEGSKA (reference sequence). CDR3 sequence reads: CSASSYDSPLHF. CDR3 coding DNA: TGCAGTGCTAGCTCCTATGACTCACCCCTCCACTTT.

CDR3 nucleotide sequence: TGTGCCAGCAGCAAAAATGGCTTTCCAGTGGCAGATACGCAGTATTTT. This codes for CASSKNGFPVADTQYF. The chain links TRBV11-2 to TRBJ2-3; D is ambiguous. The CDR3 spans 16 residues. CDR1 and CDR2 (germline): SGHAT, FQNNGV. V was pared by 5 bases and J by 4 bases, with 19 bases between. Combining the CDR3 with reference TRBV11-2 and TRBJ2-3 gives the whole variable domain EAGVAQSPRYKIIEKRQSVAFWCNPISGHATLYWYQQILGQGPKLLIQFQNNGVVDDSQLPKDRFSAERLKGVDSTLKIQPAKLEDSAVYLCASSKNGFPVADTQYFGPGTRLTVL.

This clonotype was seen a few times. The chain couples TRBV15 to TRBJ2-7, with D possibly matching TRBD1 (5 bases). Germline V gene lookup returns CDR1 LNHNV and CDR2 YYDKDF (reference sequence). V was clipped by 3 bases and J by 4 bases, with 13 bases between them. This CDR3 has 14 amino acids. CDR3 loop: CATSSAEGVYEQYF. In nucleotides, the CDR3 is TGTGCCACCAGCAGCGCGGAAGGGGTGTACGAGCAGTACTTC.

CDR3 residues: CASSHAGTDFNYGYTF. The CDR3 bases are TGTGCCAGCAGCCACGCCGGGACAGACTTTAACTATGGCTACACCTTC. The chain uses TRBV14 and TRBJ1-2, with 7 bases identical to TRBD1. After removal of 3 bases from V and 1 base from J, the junction contained 8 bases not matched to a gene. The CDR3 sequence is 16 residues long. CDR1 and CDR2 from the germline V gene are SGHDN and FVKESK.

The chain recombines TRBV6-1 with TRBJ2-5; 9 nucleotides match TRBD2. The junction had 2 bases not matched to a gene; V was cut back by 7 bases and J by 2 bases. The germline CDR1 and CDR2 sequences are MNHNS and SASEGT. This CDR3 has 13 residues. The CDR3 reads CASKLAGQETQYF. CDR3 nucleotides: TGTGCCAGCAAACTAGCGGGTCAAGAGACCCAGTACTTC.

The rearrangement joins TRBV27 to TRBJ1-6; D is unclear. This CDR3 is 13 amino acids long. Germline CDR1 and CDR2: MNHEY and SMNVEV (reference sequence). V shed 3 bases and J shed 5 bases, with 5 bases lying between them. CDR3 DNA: TGTGCCAGCAGTTTCAGCAATAATTCACCCCTCCACTTT. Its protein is CASSFSNNSPLHF.

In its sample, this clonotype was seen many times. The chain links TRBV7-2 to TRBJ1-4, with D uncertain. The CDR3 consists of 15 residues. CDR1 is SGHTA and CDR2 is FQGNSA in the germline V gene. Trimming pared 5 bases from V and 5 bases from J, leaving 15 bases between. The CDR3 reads CASSTWTGQNEKLFF. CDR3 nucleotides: TGTGCCAGCAGCACCTGGACTGGGCAGAATGAAAAACTGTTTTTT.

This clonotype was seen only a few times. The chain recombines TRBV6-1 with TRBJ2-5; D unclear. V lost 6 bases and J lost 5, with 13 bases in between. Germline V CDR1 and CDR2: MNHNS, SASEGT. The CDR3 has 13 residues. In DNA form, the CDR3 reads TGTGCCAGCAGGTCACGGGTGGTTGAGACCCAGTACTTC. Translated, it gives CASRSRVVETQYF.

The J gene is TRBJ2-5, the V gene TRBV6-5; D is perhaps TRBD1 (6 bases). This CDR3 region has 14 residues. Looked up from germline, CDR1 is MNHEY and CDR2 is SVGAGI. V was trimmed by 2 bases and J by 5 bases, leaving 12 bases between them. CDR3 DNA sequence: TGTGCCAGCAGTTACCCAGGGGCTCGGGAGACCCAGTACTTC. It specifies CASSYPGARETQYF.

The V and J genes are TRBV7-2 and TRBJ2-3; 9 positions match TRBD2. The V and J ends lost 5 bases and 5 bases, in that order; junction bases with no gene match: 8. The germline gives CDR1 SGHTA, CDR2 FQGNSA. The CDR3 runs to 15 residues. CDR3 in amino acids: CASSLCGGAGDTQYF. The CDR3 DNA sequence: TGTGCCAGCAGCCTTTGCGGGGGGGCCGGAGATACGCAGTATTTT.

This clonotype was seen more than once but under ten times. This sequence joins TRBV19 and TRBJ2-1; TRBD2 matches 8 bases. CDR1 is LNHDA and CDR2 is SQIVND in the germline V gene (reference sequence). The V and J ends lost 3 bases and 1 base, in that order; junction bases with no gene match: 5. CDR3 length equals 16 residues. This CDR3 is CASSIVGGASYNEQFF. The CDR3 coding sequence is TGTGCCAGTAGTATTGTCGGGGGGGCGTCCTACAATGAGCAGTTCTTC.

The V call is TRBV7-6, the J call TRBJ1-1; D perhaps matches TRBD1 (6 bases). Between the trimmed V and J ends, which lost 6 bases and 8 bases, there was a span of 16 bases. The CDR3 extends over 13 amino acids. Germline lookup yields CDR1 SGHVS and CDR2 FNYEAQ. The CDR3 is CASSPTGMAEAFF. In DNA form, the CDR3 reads TGTGCCAGCAGTCCCACAGGGATGGCCGAAGCTTTCTTT. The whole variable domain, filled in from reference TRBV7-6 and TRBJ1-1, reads GAGVSQSPRYKVTKRGQDVALRCDPISGHVSLYWYRQALGQGPEFLTYFNYEAQQDKSGLPNDRFSAERPEGSISTLTIQRTEQRDSAMYRCASSPTGMAEAFFGQGTRLTVV.

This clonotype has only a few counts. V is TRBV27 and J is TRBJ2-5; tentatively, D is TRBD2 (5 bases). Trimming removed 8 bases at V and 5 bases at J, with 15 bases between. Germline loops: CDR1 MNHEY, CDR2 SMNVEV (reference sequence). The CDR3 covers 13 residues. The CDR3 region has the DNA TGTGCCAGCGGCGGCCTAGCTCGGGAGACCCAGTACTTC. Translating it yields CASGGLARETQYF.

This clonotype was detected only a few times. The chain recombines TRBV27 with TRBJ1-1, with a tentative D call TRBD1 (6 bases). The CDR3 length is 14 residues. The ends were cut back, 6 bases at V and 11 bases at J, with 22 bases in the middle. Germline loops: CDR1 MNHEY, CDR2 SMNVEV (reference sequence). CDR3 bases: TGTGCCAGCAGCCCGGGACAAGTAAAAACGGAGGCTTTCTTT. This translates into CASSPGQVKTEAFF.

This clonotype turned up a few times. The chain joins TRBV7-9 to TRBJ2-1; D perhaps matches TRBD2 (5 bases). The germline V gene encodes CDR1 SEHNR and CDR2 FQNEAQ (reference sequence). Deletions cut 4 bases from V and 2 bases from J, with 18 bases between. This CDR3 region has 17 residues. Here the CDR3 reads CASSSPARGKTYNEQFF. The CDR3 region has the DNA TGTGCCAGCAGCTCCCCTGCGCGAGGGAAGACCTACAATGAGCAGTTCTTC.

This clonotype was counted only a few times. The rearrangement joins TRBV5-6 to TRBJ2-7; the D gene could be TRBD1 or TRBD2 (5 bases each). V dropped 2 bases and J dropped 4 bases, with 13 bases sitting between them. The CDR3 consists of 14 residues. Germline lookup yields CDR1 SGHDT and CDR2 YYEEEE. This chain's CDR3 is CASSFGDGLYEQYV. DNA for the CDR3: TGTGCCAGCAGCTTTGGGGACGGACTGTACGAGCAGTACGTC.

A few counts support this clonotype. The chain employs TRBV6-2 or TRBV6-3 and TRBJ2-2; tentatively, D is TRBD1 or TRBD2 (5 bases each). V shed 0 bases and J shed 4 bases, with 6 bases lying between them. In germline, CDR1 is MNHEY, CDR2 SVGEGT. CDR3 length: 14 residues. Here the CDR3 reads CASSYSGVTGELFF. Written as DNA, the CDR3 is TGTGCCAGCAGTTACTCGGGGGTCACCGGGGAGCTGTTTTTT.

The CDR3 DNA follows: TGCGCCAGCAGCCAAGACGGCATGAGGAGCAATCAGCCCCAGCATTTT. This encodes CASSQDGMRSNQPQHF. This chain links TRBV4-3 with TRBJ1-5, with unresolved D. Trimming pared 0 bases from V and 1 base from J, leaving 10 bases between. The CDR3 runs 16 residues. Germline V gene sequence: CDR1 LGHNA, CDR2 YSLEER.

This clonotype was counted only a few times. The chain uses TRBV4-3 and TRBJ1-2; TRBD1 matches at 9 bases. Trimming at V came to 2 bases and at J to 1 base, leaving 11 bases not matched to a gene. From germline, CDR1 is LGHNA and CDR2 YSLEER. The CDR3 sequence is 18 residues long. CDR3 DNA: TGCGCCAGCAGCCAATCCCCCGGAGGGACAGGGAGTAACTATGGCTACACCTTC. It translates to CASSQSPGGTGSNYGYTF.

CDR3 coding DNA: TGTGCCAGCAACGAGAATAGAGGGTCTATCTACGAGCAGTACTTC. This encodes CASNENRGSIYEQYF. The rearrangement uses TRBV27 and TRBJ2-7, with a tentative D call TRBD2 (5 bases). With 7 bases removed from V and 3 bases from J, the gap between germline ends came to 19 bases. CDR3 length equals 15 residues. CDR1 is MNHEY and CDR2 is SMNVEV in the germline V gene (reference sequence).

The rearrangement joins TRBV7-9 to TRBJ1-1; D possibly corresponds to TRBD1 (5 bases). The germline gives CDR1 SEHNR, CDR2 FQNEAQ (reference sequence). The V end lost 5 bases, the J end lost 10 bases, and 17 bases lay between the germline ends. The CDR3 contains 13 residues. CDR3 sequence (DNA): TGTGCCAGCAGCCCACCGCAGGGCCTCGGAGCTTTCTTT. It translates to CASSPPQGLGAFF.

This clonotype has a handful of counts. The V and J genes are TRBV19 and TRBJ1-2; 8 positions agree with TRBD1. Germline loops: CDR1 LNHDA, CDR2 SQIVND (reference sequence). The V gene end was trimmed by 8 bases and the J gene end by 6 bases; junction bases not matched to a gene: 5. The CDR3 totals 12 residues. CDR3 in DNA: TGTGCCAGTGTTACAGGGGGACATGGCTACACCTTC. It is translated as CASVTGGHGYTF. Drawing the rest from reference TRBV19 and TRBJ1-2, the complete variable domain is DGGITQSPKYLFRKEGQNVTLSCEQNLNHDAMYWYRQDPGQGLRLIYYSQIVNDFQKGDIAEGYSVSREKKESFPLTVTSAQKNPTAFYLCASVTGGHGYTFGSGTRLTVV.

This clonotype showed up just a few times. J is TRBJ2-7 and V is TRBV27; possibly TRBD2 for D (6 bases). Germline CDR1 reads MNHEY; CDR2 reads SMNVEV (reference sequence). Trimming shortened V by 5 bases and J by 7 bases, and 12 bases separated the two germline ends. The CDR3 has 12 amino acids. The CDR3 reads CASSGIGGEQYV. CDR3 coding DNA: TGTGCCAGCAGTGGGATAGGAGGGGAGCAGTACGTC.